This TCR beta chain was identified in a study of T cells after posttransplantation cyclophosphamide. With respect to this clone: Its antigen is undetermined.

Trimming stripped 4 bases from V and 9 bases from J, with 21 bases between. CDR1 GTSNPN and CDR2 SVGIG come from the germline V gene (reference sequence). The CDR3 has 14 amino acids. This table comes from immunoSEQ multiplex PCR, and its TCRdb copy is limited to in-frame clones, with some not included. The sample has roughly 8,500 clones; approximately 89% are singletons. General study findings and limits: Skin or GI-infiltrating T cells shared few TRB sequences with blood. Later post-transplant blood repertoires were often dominated by donor CD8+ memory clones.

The origin of this receptor is a woman in her fifties or sixties in good health, CMV-negative, and a related stem cell transplant donor. The material sequenced was memory CD4+ T cells sorted from PBMCs. The chain recombines TRBV30 with TRBJ1-1; maybe TRBD1 (5 bases). DNA for the CDR3: TGTGCCTGGATAATGAAAGGTGGGGAGGGGAAAGCTTTCTTT. It specifies CAWIMKGGEGKAFF.